The next 20 T cell receptor beta chains were all read from a single sample in a study of T cells generated in artificial thymic organoids (dated by TCRdb to about 2017). Library creation used 5' RACE. The instrument given in TCRdb is Illumina MiSeq. TCRalpha and TCRbeta libraries were amplified separately by semi-nested PCR with Advantage 2 and reverse primers in the TRAC or TRBC constant regions. The public sequencing data were trimmed at Q25 with fastp and processed into clonotypes with MiXCR by TCRdb, which kept only in-frame beta chains. Every entry covers one CDR3 protein and lists the most common genes and DNA from its rows. In all, the sample holds 5,600 or so distinct CDR3 sequences, and 32% of those were seen once. The ten largest clones capture about 2.4% of the sample. Sequencing was performed on naive CD8+ T cells from blood. This sample's cell subset or site label indicates: CD3+TCRalphabeta+CD8SP T cells; for blood, CD45RO-CCR7+ naive CD8+ T cells. Receptors were obtained from a human donor who gave cord blood stem cells for thymic organoid culture, a cardiac surgery patient who gave postnatal thymus, or a blood donor (not recorded which).

The rearrangement links TRBV27 to TRBJ1-5; weak D call: TRBD1 (5 bases). The ends were cut back, 1 base at V and 9 bases at J, with 7 bases in the middle. In germline, CDR1 is MNHEY, CDR2 SMNVEV (reference sequence). The length of the CDR3 is 12 residues. The CDR3 region is CASSLYGGPQHF. The DNA of the CDR3 is TGTGCCAGCAGTTTATACGGGGGGCCCCAGCATTTT.

V is TRBV6-1 and J is TRBJ2-1; D is unresolved. Germline-derived CDR1 and CDR2 are MNHNS and SASEGT. The CDR3 runs to 15 residues. V lost 0 bases and J lost 8, with 14 bases in between. The CDR3 loop reads CASSEAPTSTDEQFF. For the CDR3, the DNA is TGTGCCAGCAGTGAAGCGCCCACCTCTACCGATGAGCAGTTCTTC.

This clonotype is labeled as medium-sized (0.01 to 0.1%). This chain joins TRBV7-9 and TRBJ1-6, with unresolved D. V was clipped by 4 bases and J by 7 bases, with 2 bases between them. The germline CDR1 and CDR2 sequences are SEHNR and FQNEAQ (reference sequence). The CDR3 is made up of 11 amino acids. The DNA of the CDR3 is TGTGCCAGCAGCTCCAATTCACCCCTCCACTTT. The encoded protein is CASSSNSPLHF.

There are a few counts of this clonotype. The rearrangement joins TRBV4-1 to TRBJ2-2, with 7 bases fitting TRBD1. The CDR3 has 17 amino acids. The trim removed 0 bases at V and 5 bases at J, leaving 9 bases unmatched. Germline assignment: CDR1 MGHRA and CDR2 YSYEKL. For the CDR3, the DNA is TGCGCCAGCAGCCAAGAATCGGGGCAGGGGGTTACCGGGGAGCTGTTTTTT. Translation gives CASSQESGQGVTGELFF.

Relative to its sample, this clonotype is medium-sized. The CDR3 region has the DNA TGTGCCAGCAGTTTCGGGACAGTTCAGCGGGAGTACCTGGGCTACGAGCAGTACTTC. This gives the protein CASSFGTVQREYLGYEQYF. V gene TRBV28 combines with J gene TRBJ2-7, with D maybe TRBD2 (8 bases). V was shortened by 3 bases and J by 3 bases, with 27 bases between the two germline ends. The CDR3 has 19 amino acids. Per germline, CDR1 MDHEN and CDR2 SYDVKM.

This clonotype counts as medium-sized. V usage is TRBV4-1 and J usage is TRBJ1-5; D is uncertain. Germline V gene sequence: CDR1 MGHRA, CDR2 YSYEKL. The CDR3 has 13 amino acids. V lost 1 base and J 7 bases, leaving 8 bases between the germline ends. This chain's CDR3 is CASSQARHQPQHF. The CDR3 nucleotides read TGCGCCAGCAGCCAAGCCCGGCACCAGCCCCAGCATTTT.

V usage is TRBV6-5 and J usage is TRBJ1-2, with unresolved D. Germline V gene lookup returns CDR1 MNHEY and CDR2 SVGAGI. The CDR3 totals 12 residues. V was cut by 8 bases and J by 5 bases, with 12 bases left in between. CDR3 nucleotide sequence: TGTGCCAGCGCTCCCCTAGGGTATGGCTACACCTTC. Protein sequence: CASAPLGYGYTF.

The rearrangement joins TRBV7-6 to TRBJ2-7; TRBD1 aligns across 11 bases. V lost 2 bases to trimming and J lost 4 bases; unmatched junction nucleotides: 4. CDR1 SGHVS and CDR2 FNYEAQ come from the germline V gene. The CDR3 length is 15 residues. DNA for the CDR3: TGTGCCAGCAGCTTATATGGGACAGGGGGGTACGAGCAGTACTTC. Its protein is CASSLYGTGGYEQYF.

By share of the sample, this clonotype is medium-sized. This chain joins TRBV27 and TRBJ1-2; 7 nucleotides line up with TRBD1. J lost 8 bases, V lost 5 bases, and 8 bases had no gene match. The CDR3 sequence is 13 residues long. Per the germline V gene, CDR1 is MNHEY and CDR2 is SMNVEV (reference sequence). CDR3 residues: CASSPRTGRGYTF. CDR3 DNA: TGTGCCAGCAGTCCCCGGACAGGTAGAGGCTACACCTTC.

This clonotype was counted a few times. The rearrangement uses TRBV4-1 and TRBJ1-1, with 8 bases that match TRBD1. CDR1 and CDR2 (germline): MGHRA, YSYEKL. This CDR3 is built from 17 residues. Losses at the gene ends were 2 bases for V and 0 bases for J; bases not matched to a gene: 8. The CDR3 region is CASSQTGTGPMNTEAFF. The CDR3 DNA reads TGCGCCAGCAGCCAAACCGGGACAGGACCGATGAACACTGAAGCTTTCTTT.

By sample fraction, this clonotype is medium-sized. This rearrangement joins TRBV3-1 to TRBJ2-5, with 10 bases lining up with TRBD1. J gave up 2 bases and V 3 bases, and 6 bases lay outside the gene matches. The germline V gene has CDR1 LGHDT and CDR2 YNNKEL (reference sequence). This CDR3 contains 16 residues. The CDR3 DNA reads as TGTGCCAGCAGCCAGTGGGACAGGGGTGATCAAGAGACCCAGTACTTC. It encodes CASSQWDRGDQETQYF.

By frequency in the sample, this clonotype is medium-sized. This chain joins TRBV27 and TRBJ2-7; 9 bases match TRBD1. V trimming: 5 bases; J trimming: 3 bases; junction bases outside the gene matches: 5. Germline-derived CDR1 and CDR2 are MNHEY and SMNVEV (reference sequence). This CDR3 is 14 amino acids long. CDR3 sequence reads: CASSPGQGYYEQYF. The CDR3 DNA is TGTGCCAGCAGTCCGGGACAGGGTTACTACGAGCAGTACTTC.

This clonotype was recorded a few times. The chain carries TRBV20-1 and TRBJ2-7, with a possible D match to TRBD2 (6 bases). The CDR3 runs 15 residues. Deletions cut 0 bases from V and 0 bases from J, with 12 bases between. Germline loops: CDR1 DFQATT, CDR2 SNEGSKA (reference sequence). The chain's CDR3 is CSARDLRGASYEQYF. The CDR3 bases are TGCAGTGCTAGAGATCTCCGCGGGGCCTCCTACGAGCAGTACTTC.

By sample fraction, this clonotype is medium-sized (0.01 to 0.1%). This rearrangement joins TRBV6-5 to TRBJ2-3; D call uncertain. The CDR3 consists of 16 residues. V was trimmed by 3 bases and J by 2 bases, leaving 15 bases between them. Germline-derived CDR1 and CDR2 are MNHEY and SVGAGI. CDR3 nucleotides: TGTGCCAGCAGTTATGGTCCGGATAAGATCACAGATACGCAGTATTTT. The encoded protein is CASSYGPDKITDTQYF.

This clonotype is categorized as medium-sized. The chain has TRBV7-6 and TRBJ2-7; TRBD2 is a possible D gene (5 bases). Germline loops: CDR1 SGHVS, CDR2 FNYEAQ. The V gene lost 0 bases and the J gene lost 0 bases, with 6 bases spanning the gap. The CDR3 runs to 14 residues. CDR3 nucleotide sequence: TGTGCCAGCAGCTTAGCAGGGAGCTCCTACGAGCAGTACTTC. Translating it yields CASSLAGSSYEQYF. The full variable domain, completed using reference TRBV7-6 and TRBJ2-7, is GAGVSQSPRYKVTKRGQDVALRCDPISGHVSLYWYRQALGQGPEFLTYFNYEAQQDKSGLPNDRFSAERPEGSISTLTIQRTEQRDSAMYRCASSLAGSSYEQYFGPGTRLTVT.

This clonotype was detected only a few times. This chain joins TRBV24-1 and TRBJ2-7, with 7 bases matching TRBD1. Trimming took 3 bases from V and 2 from J; bases not matched to a gene: 3. This CDR3 is built from 14 residues. Germline V lookup: CDR1 KGHDR, CDR2 SFDVKD. The CDR3 sequence is CATSDRDSPYEQYF. Written as DNA, the CDR3 is TGTGCCACCAGTGATCGGGACAGTCCCTACGAGCAGTACTTC.

This clonotype was counted a single time. The chain employs TRBV20-1 and TRBJ2-1; the D is unclear. V was trimmed by 2 bases and J by 8 bases, leaving 10 bases between them. The germline gives CDR1 DFQATT, CDR2 SNEGSKA (reference sequence). This CDR3 contains 12 residues. CDR3 in DNA: TGCAGTGCTAGACTTATAGGAGATGAGCAGTTCTTC. As protein: CSARLIGDEQFF.

In DNA form, the CDR3 reads TGTGCCAGCGGCCGGCCGTCCTTAGCGGGGGCGAACGAGCAGTACTTC. Amino acids: CASGRPSLAGANEQYF. This chain uses TRBV27 with TRBJ2-7; TRBD2 agrees at 9 bases. V lost 8 bases, J lost 5 bases, and 16 bases stayed unmatched. This CDR3 has 16 residues. CDR1 and CDR2 from the germline V gene are MNHEY and SMNVEV (reference sequence).

V is TRBV11-2 and J is TRBJ2-2; D uncertain. This CDR3 is built from 14 residues. V dropped 3 bases and J dropped 1 base, with 6 bases sitting between them. Germline CDR1 is SGHAT and CDR2 is FQNNGV. CDR3 loop: CASSFGRNTGELFF. The CDR3 DNA sequence: TGTGCCAGCAGCTTTGGCCGGAACACCGGGGAGCTGTTTTTT.

Details on this clonotype: This may come from a read error, since a much larger clone is one base off. The chain combines TRBV9 with TRBJ2-3, with D perhaps TRBD1 or TRBD2 (6 bases each). The CDR3 runs to 16 residues. The germline gives CDR1 SGDLS, CDR2 YYNGEE. The CDR3 region is CVSSSLGGTSTDTQYF. In DNA, the CDR3 is TGTGTCAGCTCATCCTTGGGGGGCACTAGCACAGATACGCAGTATTTT.